The rows below give T cell receptor beta chains drawn from one sample of a study of cytomegalovirus exposure and HLA in healthy donors. Sequencing used immunoSEQ multiplex PCR; TCRdb keeps in-frame clones, though not all of them. The sample includes some 180,000 clones, 82% of them seen just once. Sequenced: PBMCs. These receptors originate from a man aged 40-49 years in good health and CMV-seronegative. Both conserved end residues are part of each CDR3. A D gene is named only where the DNA matches it firmly. Only some rows state a clone size, as once, few, many or a class for expanded clones.

TRBV11-3	.	.	TRBJ1-5	CASSRQSNQPQHF	TGTGCCAGCAGCCGACAGAGCAATCAGCCCCAGCATTTT
TRBV19	.	.	TRBJ1-5	CASSIGQFNQPQHF	TGTGCCAGTAGTATTGGGCAGTTCAATCAGCCCCAGCATTTT
TRBV18	.	.	TRBJ1-2	CASSPAAAVDGYTF	TGTGCCAGCTCACCGGCGGCAGCGGTGGATGGCTACACCTTC
TRBV5-4	.	.	TRBJ2-3	CASSLGAGADTDTQYF	TGTGCCAGCAGCTTAGGGGCGGGGGCAGACACAGATACGCAGTATTTT
TRBV5-1	.	.	TRBJ1-1	CASRIGRGGTDTEAFF	TGCGCCAGCAGAATAGGAAGAGGAGGGACCGACACTGAAGCTTTCTTT
TRBV7-9	.	TRBD1	TRBJ2-5	CASSSQGSQYF	TGTGCCAGCAGCTCACAGGGGTCCCAGTACTTC
TRBV9	.	.	TRBJ2-7	CASSEGMDRYEQYF	TGTGCCAGCAGCGAGGGGATGGACCGCTACGAGCAGTACTTC
TRBV28	.	TRBD2	TRBJ2-7	CASSLLGGRVGGEQYF	TGTGCCAGCAGTTTACTTGGCGGGAGGGTCGGGGGAGAGCAGTACTTC
TRBV19	.	.	TRBJ1-1	CASSMATEAFF	TGTGCCAGTAGTATGGCCACTGAAGCTTTCTTT
TRBV2	.	.	TRBJ2-2	CASSTNRAGELFF	TGTGCCAGCAGTACTAATCGGGCCGGGGAGCTGTTTTTT
TRBV5-1	.	.	TRBJ2-5	CASSPFTGGPRETQYF	TGCGCCAGCAGCCCCTTTACGGGGGGCCCCAGGGAGACCCAGTACTTC
TRBV28	once	.	TRBJ2-4	CASSFGGLGAKNIQYF	TGTGCCAGCAGTTTCGGGGGGCTAGGGGCCAAAAACATTCAGTACTTC
TRBV7-2	.	TRBD2	TRBJ2-2	CASSSRLAGGPTGELFF	TGTGCCAGCAGCTCCCGACTAGCGGGGGGGCCGACCGGGGAGCTGTTTTTT
TRBV19	.	.	TRBJ2-7	CASNPRLRAYEQYF	TGTGCCAGTAACCCACGGTTGCGTGCCTACGAGCAGTACTTC
TRBV7-9	few	TRBD2	TRBJ2-7	CASSLLAVSYEQYF	TGTGCCAGCAGCTTACTAGCGGTCTCCTACGAGCAGTACTTC
TRBV5-8	.	.	TRBJ2-5	CASSLPAGNTQYF	TGTGCCAGCAGCCTCCCGGCCGGGAACACCCAGTACTTC
TRBV7-2	.	TRBD1	TRBJ1-2	CASSLVDRGGGYTF	TGTGCCAGCAGCTTAGTTGACAGGGGAGGTGGCTACACCTTC
TRBV5-1	.	.	TRBJ1-2	CASSLETGAYGYTF	TGCGCCAGCAGCTTGGAAACAGGCGCGTATGGCTACACCTTC
TRBV7-9	.	TRBD2	TRBJ2-2	CASSWGFPGLAGTGELFF	TGTGCCAGCAGCTGGGGTTTCCCGGGACTAGCAGGGACCGGGGAGCTGTTTTTT
TRBV5-4	few	TRBD1	TRBJ2-5	CASRRRQGSQETQYF	TGTGCCAGCAGAAGGAGACAGGGGAGCCAAGAGACCCAGTACTTC
TRBV6-5	.	TRBD1	TRBJ1-2	CASSYDRGSGYTF	TGTGCCAGCAGTTACGACAGGGGTTCCGGCTACACCTTC
TRBV10-3	.	.	TRBJ1-1	CAISEMVGNTEAFF	TGTGCCATCAGTGAAATGGTCGGGAACACTGAAGCTTTCTTT
TRBV7-9	.	TRBD2	TRBJ2-7	CAGTTSGVSYEQYF	TGTGCCGGCACGACTAGCGGGGTCTCCTACGAGCAGTACTTC
TRBV11-1	.	.	TRBJ2-7	CASSSVRGRGRGEQYF	TGTGCCAGCAGCTCCGTCAGGGGGCGCGGGAGGGGCGAGCAGTACTTC
TRBV6-6	.	TRBD1	TRBJ1-5	CASRPDRVQGQPQHF	TGTGCCAGCAGACCGGACAGGGTGCAGGGTCAGCCCCAGCATTTT
TRBV6-1	.	.	TRBJ2-2	CASSRNRLTGELFF	TGTGCCAGCAGTCGAAACAGGCTCACCGGGGAGCTGTTTTTT
TRBV7-9	.	TRBD1	TRBJ1-1	CASGDRGPTEAFF	TGTGCCAGCGGGGACAGGGGGCCCACTGAAGCTTTCTTT
TRBV29-1	.	TRBD1	TRBJ1-1	CSVRTGGGTEAFF	TGCAGCGTCCGGACAGGGGGAGGTACTGAAGCTTTCTTT
TRBV28	.	.	TRBJ1-4	CASSLYRGGPRNEKLFF	TGTGCCAGCAGTTTGTATAGGGGGGGGCCTAGGAATGAAAAACTGTTTTTT
TRBV11-3	.	.	TRBJ1-6	CASSFGWYSPLHF	TGTGCCAGCAGCTTCGGGTGGTATTCACCCCTCCACTTT
TRBV30	.	.	TRBJ1-4	CAWSVMFAGRNEKLFF	TGTGCCTGGAGTGTAATGTTTGCGGGGAGGAATGAAAAACTGTTTTTT
TRBV19	.	TRBD2	TRBJ2-1	CASSTTSGRRNEQFF	TGTGCCAGTAGTACCACTAGCGGGAGAAGGAATGAGCAGTTCTTC